These 20 T cell receptor beta chains share one sample of origin, sequenced in a study of radiation and T cells in renal cell carcinoma. Specified time point: baseline pretreatment blood. Documented treatment: 15 Gy SBRT to primary tumor, nephrectomy 4 weeks later. The table came from immunoSEQ multiplex PCR; TCRdb's copy has only in-frame clones and leaves some out. The table has 94,000 or so clones, over 75% seen once. The sample consisted of blood, taken from a patient whose treatment included radiotherapy and nephrectomy. The receptor set was obtained from a man in his sixties with renal cell carcinoma.

V gene TRBV9 combines with J gene TRBJ2-1; 9 bases line up with TRBD1. Trimming at V came to 4 bases and at J to 6 bases, leaving 14 bases not matched to a gene. Germline CDR1 reads SGDLS; CDR2 reads YYNGEE. CDR3 size: 17 residues. CDR3 residues: CASSPGRGTGPFNEQFF. The CDR3 DNA reads TGTGCCAGCAGCCCCGGCCGGGGGACAGGGCCTTTCAATGAGCAGTTCTTC.

This chain links TRBV27 with TRBJ1-4; no clear D. V was shortened by 5 bases and J by 7 bases, with 20 bases between the two germline ends. Germline CDR1 reads MNHEY; CDR2 reads SMNVEV (reference sequence). The CDR3 runs 16 residues. CDR3 sequence (DNA): TGTGCCAGCAGTGCCTGGACTGGACGAGGCGCTGAAAAACTGTTTTTT. It translates to CASSAWTGRGAEKLFF.

CDR3 DNA: TGTGCCAGCTCTACGGGAGGATCCTACGAGCAGTACTTC. The encoded protein is CASSTGGSYEQYF. The genes are TRBV6-6 and TRBJ2-7; TRBD2 matches at 7 bases. Germline CDR1 and CDR2: MNHNY and SVGAGI (reference sequence). J gave up 1 base and V 8 bases, and 5 bases lay outside the gene matches. There are 13 residues in the CDR3.

The J gene is TRBJ2-1, the V gene TRBV2; 7 nucleotides match TRBD1. CDR3 size: 13 residues. Germline CDR1 SNHLY, CDR2 FYNNEI. With V trimmed by 4 bases and J by 9 bases, 6 bases remained unmatched. The CDR3 region is CASSAYRGSEQFF. CDR3 nucleotide sequence: TGTGCCAGCAGTGCCTACAGGGGAAGTGAGCAGTTCTTC.

This sequence joins TRBV28 and TRBJ1-5; D may be TRBD1 (6 bases). The CDR3 length is 15 residues. Trimming cost V 5 bases and J 4 bases, with 15 bases left between them. Germline V CDR1 and CDR2: MDHEN, SYDVKM. The CDR3, as DNA: TGTGCCAGCAGTCCGCTAATTACAGGGAATCAGCCCCAGCATTTT. It is translated as CASSPLITGNQPQHF.

CDR3 amino acids: CASSLGQGGFGEQYF. CDR3 in DNA: TGCGCCAGCAGCTTGGGTCAGGGAGGGTTTGGCGAGCAGTACTTC. The gene calls are TRBV5-1 and TRBJ2-7, with TRBD2 identical over 7 bases. CDR1 is SGHRS, CDR2 YFSETQ, per germline. J gave up 6 bases and V 0 bases, and 9 bases lay outside the gene matches. CDR3 length equals 15 residues.

V is TRBV11-3 and J is TRBJ2-2, with D possibly TRBD1 on 6 matching bases. V was clipped by 6 bases and J by 1 base, with 12 bases between them. The germline CDR1 and CDR2 sequences are SGHNT and YENEEA. There are 15 residues in the CDR3. Written as DNA, the CDR3 is TGTGCCAGCAGTTTGGACAGCGTGAACACCGGGGAGCTGTTTTTT. It codes for CASSLDSVNTGELFF.

Judged by abundance, this clone is medium-sized. J is TRBJ2-7 and V is TRBV10-1, with 7 nucleotides matching TRBD1. J was trimmed by 6 bases and V by 4 bases; bases with no gene match: 6. CDR1 and CDR2 (germline): WNHNN, SYGVQD (reference sequence). CDR3 size: 13 residues. The CDR3 coding sequence is TGCGCCAGCAGTGTCCTTCGACAGGGCGAGCAGTACTTC. It specifies CASSVLRQGEQYF.

The chain links TRBV29-1 to TRBJ1-1, with a possible D match to TRBD1 (5 bases). Germline V lookup: CDR1 SQVTM, CDR2 ANQGSEA. Trimming stripped 7 bases from V and 4 bases from J, with 16 bases between. The CDR3 contains 13 residues. CDR3 nucleotides: TGCAGCGCCCCAGGGTTGGGAGGCACTGAAGCTTTCTTT. Encoded protein: CSAPGLGGTEAFF.

The chain uses TRBV30 and TRBJ1-1; maybe TRBD1 (5 bases). Trimming removed 5 bases from V and 1 base from J, with 17 bases in between. Germline-derived CDR1 and CDR2 are GTSNPN and SVGIG (reference sequence). The CDR3 totals 15 residues. The CDR3 region is CAWEKFQGRNTEAFF. CDR3 bases: TGTGCCTGGGAGAAATTTCAGGGAAGGAACACTGAAGCTTTCTTT.

For this clone: One end of the junction varies from germline; a read error may be responsible. This rearrangement joins TRBV6-1 to TRBJ2-7, with D unresolved. This CDR3 has 12 amino acids. Germline V gene sequence: CDR1 MNHNS, CDR2 SASEGT. CDR3 residues: CASSEAEVIEHF. CDR3 nucleotide sequence: TGTGCCAGCAGTGAAGCAGAAGTAATTGAGCACTTC.

V usage is TRBV29-1 and J usage is TRBJ1-3, with D unresolved. Between the trimmed V and J ends, which lost 1 base and 0 bases, there was a span of 4 bases. The CDR3 is 13 residues long. Germline V gives CDR1 SQVTM, CDR2 ANQGSEA. CDR3 region: CSVEGRSGNTIYF. Here the CDR3 DNA reads TGCAGCGTTGAAGGCCGCTCTGGAAACACCATATATTTT.

The chain recombines TRBV5-4 with TRBJ1-3, with no clear D. Germline V gene data show CDR1 as SGHNT and CDR2 as YYREEE (reference sequence). V was cut by 2 bases and J by 0 bases, with 6 bases left in between. This CDR3 has 14 residues. The CDR3 DNA sequence: TGTGCCAGCAGCTTTTCTCCCTCTGGAAACACCATATATTTT. This encodes CASSFSPSGNTIYF. Combining the CDR3 with reference TRBV5-4 and TRBJ1-3 gives the whole variable domain ETGVTQSPTHLIKTRGQQVTLRCSSQSGHNTVSWYQQALGQGPQFIFQYYREEENGRGNFPPRFSGLQFPNYSSELNVNALELDDSALYLCASSFSPSGNTIYFGEGSWLTVV.

CDR3 sequence (DNA): TGTGCCAGCAGTCAGACACTCATGAACACTGAAGCTTTCTTT. Its protein is CASSQTLMNTEAFF. The V and J genes are TRBV6-5 and TRBJ1-1, with unresolved D. The germline V gene has CDR1 MNHEY and CDR2 SVGAGI. The germline V and J ends were trimmed by 5 bases and 0 bases, with 10 bases remaining between them. This CDR3 contains 14 residues.

The V and J genes are TRBV28 and TRBJ2-1, with 7 nucleotides matching TRBD1. CDR3 length equals 16 residues. Losses at the gene ends were 7 bases for V and 0 bases for J; bases not matched to a gene: 9. Germline assignment: CDR1 MDHEN and CDR2 SYDVKM. The CDR3 protein is CASIRGQSLSYNEQFF. CDR3 bases: TGTGCCAGCATCAGGGGACAGTCCCTCTCCTACAATGAGCAGTTCTTC.

The genes are TRBV9 and TRBJ1-3, with a tentative D call TRBD1 (5 bases). CDR1 is SGDLS and CDR2 is YYNGEE in the germline V gene. The CDR3 covers 13 residues. Between the trimmed V and J ends, which lost 2 bases and 8 bases, there was a span of 11 bases. The chain's CDR3 is CASSVRVSDTIYF. In DNA, the CDR3 is TGTGCCAGCAGCGTCAGGGTGAGCGACACCATATATTTT. Full variable domain (rest looked up from reference TRBV9 and TRBJ1-3): DSGVTQTPKHLITATGQRVTLRCSPRSGDLSVYWYQQSLDQGLQFLIQYYNGEERAKGNILERFSAQQFPDLHSELNLSSLELGDSALYFCASSVRVSDTIYFGEGSWLTVV.

The chain couples TRBV30 to TRBJ1-3; D may be TRBD1 (5 bases). Germline V gives CDR1 GTSNPN, CDR2 SVGIG (reference sequence). The CDR3 totals 13 residues. Trimming pared 3 bases from V and 2 bases from J, leaving 8 bases between. The CDR3 sequence is CAWRLRAGNTIYF. CDR3 sequence (DNA): TGTGCCTGGAGACTCAGGGCTGGAAACACCATATATTTT.

The CDR3 DNA reads as TGTGCCAGCAGCGCCCTTAGCGGGAGAGATACGCAGTATTTT. Its translation: CASSALSGRDTQYF. The chain joins TRBV9 to TRBJ2-3; 9 bases align to TRBD2. The ends lost 3 bases at V and 5 bases at J; junction bases unmatched: 4. CDR1 and CDR2 from the germline V gene are SGDLS and YYNGEE. This CDR3 is 14 amino acids long.

The chain combines TRBV6-6 with TRBJ1-2, with 9 bases aligning to TRBD1. CDR3 size: 14 residues. Trimming at V came to 6 bases and at J to 7 bases, leaving 9 bases not matched to a gene. The germline gives CDR1 MNHNY, CDR2 SVGAGI (reference sequence). The CDR3 loop reads CASRKGQGVGGYTF. CDR3 nucleotide sequence: TGTGCCAGCAGGAAGGGACAGGGAGTAGGTGGCTACACCTTC.

The genes are TRBV7-8 and TRBJ1-5; TRBD1 agrees at 7 bases. The V gene end was trimmed by 5 bases and the J gene end by 5 bases; junction bases not matched to a gene: 21. Germline assignment: CDR1 SGHVS and CDR2 FQNEAQ. This CDR3 region has 19 residues. Written as DNA, the CDR3 is TGTGCCAGCAGCGCACGAACCCCCATTTACCGGGACAGTTATCAGCCCCAGCATTTT. This encodes CASSARTPIYRDSYQPQHF.